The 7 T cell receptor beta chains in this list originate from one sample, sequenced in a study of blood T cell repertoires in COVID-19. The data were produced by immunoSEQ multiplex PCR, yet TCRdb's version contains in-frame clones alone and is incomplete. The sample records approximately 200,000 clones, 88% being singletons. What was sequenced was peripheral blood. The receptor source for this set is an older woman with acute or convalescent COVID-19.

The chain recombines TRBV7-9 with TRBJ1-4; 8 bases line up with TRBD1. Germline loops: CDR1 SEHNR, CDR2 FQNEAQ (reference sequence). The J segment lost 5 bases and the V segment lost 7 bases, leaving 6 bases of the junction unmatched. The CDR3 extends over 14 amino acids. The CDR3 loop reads CASTLTGENEKLFF. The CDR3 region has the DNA TGTGCCAGCACCCTGACAGGGGAAAATGAAAAACTGTTTTTT.

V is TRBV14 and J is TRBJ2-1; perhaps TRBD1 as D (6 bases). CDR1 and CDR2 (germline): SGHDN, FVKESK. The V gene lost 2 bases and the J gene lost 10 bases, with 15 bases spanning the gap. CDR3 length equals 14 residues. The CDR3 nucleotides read TGTGCCAGCAGCCAACCCTTCGGGACACCGGAGCAGTTCTTC. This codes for CASSQPFGTPEQFF.

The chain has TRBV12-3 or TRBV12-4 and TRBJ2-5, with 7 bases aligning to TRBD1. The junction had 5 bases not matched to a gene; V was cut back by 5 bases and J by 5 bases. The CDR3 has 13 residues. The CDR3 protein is CASSQRGRETQYF. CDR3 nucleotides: TGTGCCAGCAGTCAAAGGGGGCGTGAGACCCAGTACTTC.

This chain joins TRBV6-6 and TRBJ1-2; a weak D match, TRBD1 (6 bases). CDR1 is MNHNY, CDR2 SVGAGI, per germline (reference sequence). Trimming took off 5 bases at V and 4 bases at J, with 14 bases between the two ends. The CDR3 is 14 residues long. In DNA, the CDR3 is TGTGCCAGCAGTAACCCCGCCAGGGGCTATGGCTACACCTTC. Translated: CASSNPARGYGYTF.

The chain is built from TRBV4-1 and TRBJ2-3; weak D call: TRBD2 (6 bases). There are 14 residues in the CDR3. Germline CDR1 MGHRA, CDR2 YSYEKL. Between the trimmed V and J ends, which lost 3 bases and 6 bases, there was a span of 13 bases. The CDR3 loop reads CASSQGTSPDTQYF. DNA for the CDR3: TGCGCCAGCAGCCAGGGGACTTCCCCCGATACGCAGTATTTT.

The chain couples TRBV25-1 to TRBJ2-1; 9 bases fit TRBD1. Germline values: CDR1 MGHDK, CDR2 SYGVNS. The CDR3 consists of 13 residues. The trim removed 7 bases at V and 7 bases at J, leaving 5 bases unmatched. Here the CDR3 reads CASNRDRDNEQFF. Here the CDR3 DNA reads TGTGCCAGCAACCGGGACAGGGATAATGAGCAGTTCTTC.

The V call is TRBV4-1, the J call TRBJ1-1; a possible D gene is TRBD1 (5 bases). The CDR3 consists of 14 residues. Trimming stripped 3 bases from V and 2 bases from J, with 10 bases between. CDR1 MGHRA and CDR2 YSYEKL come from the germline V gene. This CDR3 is CASSHLGLNTEAFF. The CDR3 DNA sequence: TGCGCCAGCAGCCATTTGGGACTCAACACTGAAGCTTTCTTT.